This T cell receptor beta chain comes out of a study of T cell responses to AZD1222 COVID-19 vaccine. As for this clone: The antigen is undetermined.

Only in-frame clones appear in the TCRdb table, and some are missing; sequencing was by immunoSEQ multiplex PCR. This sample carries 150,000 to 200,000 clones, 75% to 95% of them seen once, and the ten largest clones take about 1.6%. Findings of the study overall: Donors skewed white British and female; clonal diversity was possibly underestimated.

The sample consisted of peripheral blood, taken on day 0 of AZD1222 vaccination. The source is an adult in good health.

The chain's CDR3 is CASSHTGTVNTEAFF. The DNA for the CDR3 is TGTGCCAGCAGTCATACCGGGACAGTGAACACTGAAGCTTTCTTT. The J gene is TRBJ1-1, the V gene TRBV7-3; 7 bases line up with TRBD1. V lost 6 bases to trimming and J lost 0 bases; unmatched junction nucleotides: 7. Germline values: CDR1 SGHTA, CDR2 FQGTGA. The CDR3 has 15 residues.